The T cell receptor (beta chain) under discussion was sequenced for a study of T cell changes during pregnancy in multiple sclerosis. Assay: immunoSEQ multiplex PCR; the TCRdb copy retains only in-frame clones and omits some. The repertoire includes 85,000 to 90,000 clones, approximately 93% of them detected once, and about 1.6% sits in the top ten. The source material was peripheral blood, sampled after pregnancy. This clonotype originated in a female donor in good health, enrolled as a control in a pregnancy study.

The CDR3 region is CAWSRDSSSGNTIYF. CDR3 DNA: TGTGCCTGGAGTCGGGACTCAAGCTCTGGAAACACCATATATTTT. V is TRBV30 and J is TRBJ1-3; TRBD1 is a possible D gene (5 bases). The CDR3 contains 15 residues. With 2 bases removed from V and 0 bases from J, the gap between germline ends came to 11 bases. CDR1 is GTSNPN, CDR2 SVGIG, per germline (reference sequence).